The 18 T cell receptor beta chains listed next were all sequenced from one sample in a study of T cell changes during pregnancy in multiple sclerosis. Only in-frame clones appear in the TCRdb table, and some are missing; sequencing was by immunoSEQ multiplex PCR. In the table there are some 45,000 clones, nearly 90% of which are singletons. The sample was CD4+ T cells from peripheral blood mononuclear cells, taken after pregnancy. Every receptor here comes from a female donor with multiple sclerosis, enrolled in a pregnancy study.

CDR3 loop: CASSVGSAGATETQYF. DNA for the CDR3: TGTGCCAGCAGCGTAGGGTCTGCGGGGGCGACGGAGACCCAGTACTTC. The rearrangement links TRBV9 to TRBJ2-5; weak D call: TRBD2 (7 bases). V gave up 0 bases and J gave up 5 bases, with 17 bases separating them. This CDR3 is built from 16 residues. Per germline, CDR1 SGDLS and CDR2 YYNGEE.

The V call is TRBV6-6, the J call TRBJ1-1; 7 nucleotides line up with TRBD1. With V trimmed by 5 bases and J by 4 bases, 4 bases remained unmatched. This CDR3 is 13 amino acids long. In germline, CDR1 is MNHNY, CDR2 SVGAGI (reference sequence). Written as DNA, the CDR3 is TGTGCCAGCAGTCCTTACAGGGGCACTGAAGCTTTCTTT. Translation gives CASSPYRGTEAFF.

Only a few counts were recorded for this clone. J is TRBJ1-1 and V is TRBV7-2; D uncertain. The CDR3 spans 14 residues. Trimming stripped 1 base from V and 5 bases from J, with 11 bases between. Per germline, CDR1 SGHTA and CDR2 FQGNSA. The CDR3: CASSLEGGWTEAFF. CDR3 bases: TGTGCCAGCAGCTTAGAGGGCGGGTGGACTGAAGCTTTCTTT.

This clone was recorded only once. The chain couples TRBV7-2 to TRBJ1-3, with TRBD1 matching 7 bases. The CDR3 length is 14 residues. V gave up 4 bases and J gave up 2 bases; unmatched junction bases: 2. Germline V gene lookup returns CDR1 SGHTA and CDR2 FQGNSA. The CDR3 sequence: CASSSGQPGNTIYF. The DNA for the CDR3 is TGTGCCAGCAGCTCGGGACAGCCTGGAAACACCATATATTTT.

The V gene is TRBV6-5, the J gene TRBJ2-7; 11 bases agree with TRBD1. V shed 0 bases, J shed 7 bases, and the junction held 5 bases outside the gene matches. Germline CDR1 and CDR2: MNHEY and SVGAGI. The CDR3 loop spans 15 amino acids. The CDR3 DNA is TGTGCCAGCAGTTACTCCAGGACAGGGGGCGGTGAGCAGTACTTC. As protein: CASSYSRTGGGEQYF.

The chain carries TRBV6-5 and TRBJ2-5, with D possibly being TRBD2 (5 bases). The V end was cut by 4 bases, the J end by 2 bases, with 17 bases between. This CDR3 has 16 residues. Looked up from germline, CDR1 is MNHEY and CDR2 is SVGAGI. The DNA for the CDR3 is TGTGCCAGCAGTTGGGCGTGGGTAGCGCCGCAAGAGACCCAGTACTTC. Translated, it gives CASSWAWVAPQETQYF.

The chain couples TRBV5-6 to TRBJ1-5, with D perhaps TRBD1 (5 bases). This CDR3 has 16 amino acids. The germline V gene encodes CDR1 SGHDT and CDR2 YYEEEE. The ends were cut back, 0 bases at V and 0 bases at J, with 10 bases in the middle. This CDR3 reads CASSLGGRNSNQPQHF. In nucleotides, the CDR3 is TGTGCCAGCAGCTTGGGGGGGAGGAATAGCAATCAGCCCCAGCATTTT.

The V call is TRBV6-1, the J call TRBJ2-3; the match to TRBD2 covers 9 bases. The CDR3 length is 16 residues. Germline V gene lookup returns CDR1 MNHNS and CDR2 SASEGT. V trimming: 2 bases; J trimming: 4 bases; junction bases outside the gene matches: 7. The DNA of the CDR3 is TGTGCCAGCAGTGAATTTGAGCGGGGGGACCCAGATACGCAGTATTTT. Its protein product is CASSEFERGDPDTQYF.

The chain is built from TRBV5-4 and TRBJ1-6, with no clear D. CDR1 is SGHNT and CDR2 is YYREEE in the germline V gene (reference sequence). There are 13 residues in the CDR3. V was pared by 5 bases and J by 8 bases, with 11 bases between. Here the CDR3 DNA reads TGTGCCAGCAGGACCGAGGGTGATTCACCCCTCCACTTT. This encodes CASRTEGDSPLHF.

The chain links TRBV5-1 to TRBJ2-2; 9 nucleotides agree with TRBD1. The germline V gene has CDR1 SGHRS and CDR2 YFSETQ. CDR3 length: 14 amino acids. V lost 6 bases, J lost 6 bases, and 6 bases stayed unmatched. The chain's CDR3 is CASMRTGVPGELFF. In DNA form, the CDR3 reads TGCGCCAGCATGCGGACAGGGGTTCCCGGGGAGCTGTTTTTT.

The genes are TRBV30 and TRBJ2-7; 8 bases agree with TRBD1. Germline trimming cut 0 bases from V and 1 base from J; bases unmatched to any gene: 5. Germline V gene data show CDR1 as GTSNPN and CDR2 as SVGIG (reference sequence). The CDR3 consists of 15 residues. CDR3 nucleotide sequence: TGTGCCTGGAGTGTACTTGGACAGGGTTCCTACGAGCAGTACTTC. Translation gives CAWSVLGQGSYEQYF.

The V and J genes are TRBV30 and TRBJ2-3, with 7 bases identical to TRBD1. J lost 5 bases, V lost 3 bases, and 2 bases had no gene match. The germline V gene has CDR1 GTSNPN and CDR2 SVGIG (reference sequence). The CDR3 loop spans 12 amino acids. The CDR3 loop is CAWSAGGDTQYF. CDR3 coding DNA: TGTGCCTGGAGCGCAGGGGGAGATACGCAGTATTTT.

The chain carries TRBV7-9 and TRBJ1-6, with D uncertain. The V gene's germline CDR1 is SEHNR and CDR2 FQNEAQ (reference sequence). The CDR3 is made up of 16 amino acids. Between the trimmed V and J ends, which lost 3 bases and 0 bases, there was a span of 9 bases. CDR3 protein: CASSFSVGSYNSPLHF. In nucleotides, the CDR3 is TGTGCCAGCAGCTTCTCCGTCGGCTCCTATAATTCACCCCTCCACTTT.

Remarks on this clone: One end of the junction varies from germline; a read error may be responsible. V is TRBV10-3 and J is TRBJ1-2; 7 positions match TRBD1. This CDR3 spans 13 amino acids. Germline CDR1 reads ENHRY; CDR2 reads SYGVKD. CDR3 DNA sequence: TGTGCCATCAAAGAGGTTGGGACAGCGATAACCCTCTTC. Amino acid sequence: CAIKEVGTAITLF.

The rearrangement links TRBV7-9 to TRBJ1-2; tentative D call: TRBD1 (6 bases). This CDR3 has 15 amino acids. Trimming shortened V by 1 base and J by 5 bases, and 14 bases separated the two germline ends. Germline assignment: CDR1 SEHNR and CDR2 FQNEAQ (reference sequence). CDR3 sequence (DNA): TGTGCCAGCAGCTTAGATACAGGGCCCATTTATGGCTACACCTTC. Its protein is CASSLDTGPIYGYTF.

This clone was seen just once. The chain employs TRBV5-1 and TRBJ1-6, with D hard to call. Looked up from germline, CDR1 is SGHRS and CDR2 is YFSETQ. The CDR3 spans 19 residues. Trimming pared 6 bases from V and 0 bases from J, leaving 22 bases between. Here the CDR3 reads CASTASPLTESSYNSPLHF. CDR3 DNA: TGCGCCAGCACGGCATCCCCCCTGACGGAGAGCTCCTATAATTCACCCCTCCACTTT.

V gene TRBV4-1 combines with J gene TRBJ2-2, with D unclear. This CDR3 contains 18 residues. Deletions cut 1 base from V and 1 base from J, with 16 bases between. CDR1 is MGHRA and CDR2 is YSYEKL in the germline V gene. The CDR3 nucleotides are TGCGCCAGCAGCCAAGCCTTACAGACCTCCTGGAACACCGGGGAGCTGTTTTTT. As protein: CASSQALQTSWNTGELFF.

The chain joins TRBV5-1 to TRBJ1-6; the D gene is possibly TRBD1 (6 bases). The CDR3 has 15 residues. The germline V gene has CDR1 SGHRS and CDR2 YFSETQ. Trimming removed 2 bases from V and 5 bases from J, with 11 bases in between. Here the CDR3 reads CASSFYQGNNSPLHF. The CDR3 DNA sequence: TGCGCCAGCAGCTTTTATCAGGGGAATAATTCACCCCTCCACTTT.